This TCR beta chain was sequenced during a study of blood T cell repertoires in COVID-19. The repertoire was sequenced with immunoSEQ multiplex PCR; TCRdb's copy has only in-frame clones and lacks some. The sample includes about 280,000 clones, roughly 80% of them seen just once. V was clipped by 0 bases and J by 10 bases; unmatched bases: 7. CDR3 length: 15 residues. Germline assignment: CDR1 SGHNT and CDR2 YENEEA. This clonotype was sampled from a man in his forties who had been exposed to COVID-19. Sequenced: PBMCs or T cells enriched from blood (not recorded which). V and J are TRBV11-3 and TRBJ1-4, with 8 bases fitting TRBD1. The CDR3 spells CASSLDRGQGVKLFF. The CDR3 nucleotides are TGTGCCAGCAGCTTAGATCGTGGACAGGGAGTAAAACTGTTTTTT.